This T cell receptor beta chain was captured by sequencing in a study of T-cell memory formation after mild COVID-19. Across the study: Each donor largely had its own TCR clusters. Study-level findings and limits: CD4/CD8 balance characterized clones contracting day 15 to 85, and CD4+ skew characterized later expanders. The CD4+ clones that contracted clustered mainly within CM and EM, and the CD8+ clones concentrated in EMRA.

CDR1 and CDR2 from the germline V gene are SGHRS and YFSETQ. With V trimmed by 2 bases and J by 8 bases, 6 bases remained unmatched. The CDR3 is 15 amino acids. 5'RACE with constant-segment primers built TCRalpha and TCRbeta cDNA libraries with UMIs. TCRdb called the 5' RACE reads again in MiXCR, with one record for every CDR3 protein. The sample records a few hundred thousand distinct CDR3 sequences, roughly 15% being singletons. This clonotype was observed many times. What it recognizes is unknown. This TCR was sampled from a young man who had mild COVID-19 (a few samples of this study predate the infection). Cell type and time point are not known. Sequencing used PBMCs or a T cell subset sorted from them (not recorded which). V usage is TRBV5-1 and J usage is TRBJ1-4; TRBD1 agrees at 10 bases. CDR3 coding DNA: TGCGCCAGCAGCTTCGAGGGACAGGGGCGGGAAAAACTGTTTTTT. It codes for CASSFEGQGREKLFF.